The 5 T cell receptor beta chains given below trace back to one sample, sequenced in a study of blood T cell dynamics during melanoma immunotherapy. The time point here: week 3, after first cycle of checkpoint inhibitor. Assay: immunoSEQ multiplex PCR; the TCRdb copy retains only in-frame clones and omits some. The sample consists of 25,000 to 35,000 clones, 75% to 90% of them appearing once. The sample consisted of blood, taken from a patient treated with checkpoint blockade. These receptors were collected from a human donor with melanoma.

This rearrangement joins TRBV10-3 to TRBJ1-4; D call uncertain. The ends were cut back, 2 bases at V and 8 bases at J, with 15 bases in the middle. The CDR3 totals 15 residues. Germline V gives CDR1 ENHRY, CDR2 SYGVKD. The chain's CDR3 is CAISEGVSSGEKLFF. The CDR3, as DNA: TGTGCCATCAGTGAGGGGGTTTCTTCGGGAGAAAAACTGTTTTTT.

The rearrangement joins TRBV21-1 to TRBJ2-1. TRBV21-1 is reported as a pseudogene. This CDR3 region has 16 residues. CDR3 in DNA: TGTGCCAGCAGCGAGTGGACCGGGACGAAGTGCAATGAGCAGTTCTTC. It is translated as CASSEWTGTKCNEQFF.

V is TRBV14 and J is TRBJ2-7; the match to TRBD1 covers 10 bases. CDR1 is SGHDN and CDR2 is FVKESK in the germline V gene. Unmatched junction bases numbered 7, after V lost 0 bases and J lost 5 bases. The CDR3 has 16 residues. The chain's CDR3 is CASSQEYDRGRDEQYF. The CDR3 DNA reads TGTGCCAGCAGCCAAGAATATGACAGGGGGCGCGACGAGCAGTACTTC.

J is TRBJ1-5 and V is TRBV7-9, with TRBD1 as a possible D gene (5 bases). Per germline, CDR1 SEHNR and CDR2 FQNEAQ (reference sequence). V gave up 3 bases and J gave up 5 bases, with 11 bases separating them. The CDR3 loop spans 14 amino acids. The CDR3 here is CASSLGGEDQPQHF. DNA for the CDR3: TGTGCCAGCAGCTTGGGGGGAGAAGATCAGCCCCAGCATTTT.

This chain uses TRBV14 with TRBJ2-1; D unclear. V lost 0 bases and J lost 6, with 12 bases in between. The germline V gene encodes CDR1 SGHDN and CDR2 FVKESK. The CDR3 totals 15 residues. CDR3 residues: CASSQDQSRGNEQFF. CDR3 DNA sequence: TGTGCCAGCAGCCAAGATCAAAGTAGAGGCAATGAGCAGTTCTTC.